These 21 T cell receptor beta chains were all obtained from the same sample, sequenced in a study of identical twins. MiXCR, run by TCRdb on the 5' RACE reads, gives a single entry per CDR3 protein. The sample holds roughly 630,000 distinct CDR3 sequences; just over 7% are singletons and the top ten take roughly 1.6%. These data are also associated with another study on yellow fever vaccine responses in identical twins.

The sample consisted of PBMCs. These receptors all come from a woman aged 18 to 35 in good health.

The rearrangement uses TRBV6-1 and TRBJ2-7; 7 nucleotides match TRBD2. Germline values: CDR1 MNHNS, CDR2 SASEGT. The junction had 12 bases not matched to a gene; V was cut back by 6 bases and J by 4 bases. CDR3 size: 15 residues. As DNA, the CDR3 is TGTGCCAGCAGCCCCCGGGCGGGAGTGCAGTACGAGCAGTACTTC. Its protein product is CASSPRAGVQYEQYF.

This clonotype was found many times. V gene TRBV2 combines with J gene TRBJ2-7; D call uncertain. CDR3 length: 11 residues. V gave up 3 bases and J gave up 7 bases, with 7 bases separating them. CDR1 is SNHLY, CDR2 FYNNEI, per germline. The CDR3 coding sequence is TGTGCCAGCAGTGATGAAGGGGAGCAGTACTTC. Its protein is CASSDEGEQYF. Filled out from reference TRBV2 and TRBJ2-7, the complete variable domain reads EPEVTQTPSHQVTQMGQEVILRCVPISNHLYFYWYRQILGQKVEFLVSFYNNEISEKSEIFDDQFSVERPDGSNFTLKIRSTKLEDSAMYFCASSDEGEQYFGPGTRLTVT.

The chain carries TRBV6-5 and TRBJ2-2; the D is unclear. Per germline, CDR1 MNHEY and CDR2 SVGAGI. V lost 2 bases and J 1 base, leaving 8 bases between the germline ends. The CDR3 loop spans 15 amino acids. Written as DNA, the CDR3 is TGTGCCAGCAGTTACCCCCGACAGAACACCGGGGAGCTGTTTTTT. It is translated as CASSYPRQNTGELFF.

The rearrangement joins TRBV5-6 to TRBJ2-7; D gene uncertain. The CDR3 sequence is 15 residues long. Germline V gene lookup returns CDR1 SGHDT and CDR2 YYEEEE. V shed 2 bases and J shed 2 bases, with 14 bases lying between them. The CDR3 is CASSLGRIVTYEQYV. The CDR3 DNA is TGTGCCAGCAGCTTAGGCAGAATCGTAACCTACGAGCAGTACGTC.

This sequence joins TRBV5-5 and TRBJ2-1; D is undetermined. CDR1 SGHKS and CDR2 YYEKEE come from the germline V gene (reference sequence). Trimming took 4 bases from V and 0 from J, leaving 17 bases between them. The CDR3 is made up of 17 amino acids. CDR3 nucleotides: TGTGCCAGCAGCCGAGGAACCGAAATCAGCTCCTACAATGAGCAGTTCTTC. It is translated as CASSRGTEISSYNEQFF.

A few counts support this clonotype. The chain links TRBV12-5 to TRBJ2-7; D uncertain. The CDR3 sequence is 12 residues long. Trimming shortened V by 6 bases and J by 5 bases, and 11 bases separated the two germline ends. CDR1 and CDR2 from the germline V gene are LGHNT and FRNRAP. The CDR3 protein is CASGLPPNEQYF. CDR3 DNA sequence: TGTGCTAGTGGCCTCCCCCCCAACGAGCAGTACTTC. Based on the CDR3 plus reference TRBV12-5 and TRBJ2-7, the full variable domain is DARVTQTPRHKVTEMGQEVTMRCQPILGHNTVFWYRQTMMQGLELLAYFRNRAPLDDSGMPKDRFSAEMPDATLATLKIQPSEPRDSAVYFCASGLPPNEQYFGPGTRLTVT.

There are many counts of this clonotype. The CDR3 spells CASSKGAGELFF. CDR3 coding DNA: TGCGCCAGCAGTAAAGGGGCCGGGGAGCTGTTTTTT. The chain carries TRBV5-1 and TRBJ2-2; D perhaps matches TRBD1 (5 bases). The CDR3 loop spans 12 amino acids. Trimming stripped 5 bases from V and 6 bases from J, with 8 bases between. Germline-derived CDR1 and CDR2 are SGHRS and YFSETQ.

The V and J genes are TRBV7-6 and TRBJ1-3; 9 bases line up with TRBD1. The CDR3 is made up of 16 amino acids. Germline values: CDR1 SGHVS, CDR2 FNYEAQ. Unmatched junction bases numbered 2, after V lost 1 base and J lost 1 base. CDR3 protein: CASSLGGTGSGNTIYF. CDR3 DNA sequence: TGTGCCAGCAGCTTAGGTGGGACAGGGTCTGGAAACACCATATATTTT.

A few counts support this clonotype. The J gene is TRBJ2-1, the V gene TRBV3-1; D may match TRBD1 or TRBD2 (6 bases each). The germline CDR1 and CDR2 sequences are LGHDT and YNNKEL (reference sequence). The CDR3 extends over 15 amino acids. V shed 5 bases and J shed 5 bases, with 16 bases lying between them. CDR3 sequence: CASSRRGLTHNEQFF. Written as DNA, the CDR3 is TGTGCCAGCAGCAGACGGGGGCTAACTCACAATGAGCAGTTCTTC.

In its sample, this clonotype was seen many times. The CDR3 DNA is TGTGCCAGCAGTCTACGCCCCTACAATGAGCAGTTCTTC. Protein: CASSLRPYNEQFF. The rearrangement joins TRBV2 to TRBJ2-1; D is ambiguous. CDR1 is SNHLY and CDR2 is FYNNEI in the germline V gene. This CDR3 is built from 13 residues. V was shortened by 5 bases and J by 2 bases, with 7 bases between the two germline ends.

This chain joins TRBV6-1 and TRBJ2-3; D could derive from TRBD1 or TRBD2 (6 bases each). The ends were cut back, 1 base at V and 2 bases at J, with 22 bases in the middle. This CDR3 comprises 19 residues. In germline, CDR1 is MNHNS, CDR2 SASEGT. The CDR3, as DNA: TGTGCCAGCAGTGAAGATGGGAGCGGGTTGACAGGACACACAGATACGCAGTATTTT. Translated: CASSEDGSGLTGHTDTQYF.

This rearrangement joins TRBV7-9 to TRBJ2-7; D gene unclear. V lost 8 bases and J 3 bases, leaving 14 bases between the germline ends. CDR3 length equals 13 residues. The V gene's germline CDR1 is SEHNR and CDR2 FQNEAQ (reference sequence). This CDR3 reads CASQRSFYYEQYF. In DNA, the CDR3 is TGTGCCAGCCAGAGAAGCTTTTACTACGAGCAGTACTTC. The full variable domain, with the rest looked up from reference TRBV7-9 and TRBJ2-7, is DTGVSQNPRHKITKRGQNVTFRCDPISEHNRLYWYRQTLGQGPEFLTYFQNEAQLEKSRLLSDRFSAERPKGSFSTLEIQRTEQGDSAMYLCASQRSFYYEQYFGPGTRLTVT.

This clonotype appeared many times. The rearrangement joins TRBV5-1 to TRBJ2-7, with D maybe TRBD2 (5 bases). The V gene's germline CDR1 is SGHRS and CDR2 YFSETQ. The CDR3 totals 13 residues. V was pared by 2 bases and J by 2 bases, with 8 bases between. In nucleotides, the CDR3 is TGCGCCAGCAGCTTCGGGGTTGCCTACGAGCAGTACTTC. Protein sequence: CASSFGVAYEQYF.

In its sample, this clonotype was seen many times. The genes are TRBV4-1 and TRBJ2-1, with D perhaps being TRBD1 or TRBD2 (5 bases each). This CDR3 comprises 13 residues. Trimming shortened V by 1 base and J by 9 bases, and 10 bases separated the two germline ends. Germline V gene lookup returns CDR1 MGHRA and CDR2 YSYEKL. The CDR3 coding sequence is TGCGCCAGCAGCCAAGGGGCAGGGAGTGAGCAGTTCTTC. The encoded protein is CASSQGAGSEQFF.

The V and J genes are TRBV5-1 and TRBJ2-1; a possible D gene is TRBD1 (5 bases). This CDR3 contains 17 residues. The germline V gene encodes CDR1 SGHRS and CDR2 YFSETQ. V gave up 4 bases and J gave up 2 bases, with 19 bases separating them. This CDR3 is CASSPRQRQITYNEQFF. CDR3 nucleotide sequence: TGCGCCAGCAGCCCACGACAGAGACAGATCACCTACAATGAGCAGTTCTTC.

This clonotype has just a few counts. This chain connects TRBV11-2 to TRBJ1-1, with 7 bases fitting TRBD1. The J segment lost 5 bases and the V segment lost 4 bases, leaving 10 bases of the junction unmatched. Germline CDR1 SGHAT, CDR2 FQNNGV. The CDR3 covers 15 residues. The CDR3 region is CASSYQGGGWTEAFF. CDR3 DNA: TGTGCCAGCAGCTACCAGGGGGGGGGTTGGACTGAAGCTTTCTTT.

This clonotype was detected ten times or more. This sequence joins TRBV24-1 and TRBJ2-5; a weak D match, TRBD2 (5 bases). CDR1 and CDR2 from the germline V gene are KGHDR and SFDVKD. The CDR3 loop spans 13 amino acids. The V gene lost 3 bases and the J gene lost 5 bases, with 9 bases spanning the gap. CDR3 sequence: CATSDGGVETQYF. The CDR3 nucleotides are TGTGCCACCAGTGATGGAGGAGTTGAGACCCAGTACTTC.

The J gene is TRBJ2-7, the V gene TRBV4-1; 13 bases are a match to TRBD2. CDR1 and CDR2 (germline): MGHRA, YSYEKL. The CDR3 totals 15 residues. Germline trimming cut 1 base from V and 6 bases from J; bases unmatched to any gene: 3. Here the CDR3 DNA reads TGCGCCAGCAGCCAAGGGACTAGCGGGAGTCGCGAGCAGTACTTC. As protein: CASSQGTSGSREQYF.

This clonotype was found many times. The J gene is TRBJ1-1, the V gene TRBV12-3 or TRBV12-4; D gene uncertain. V was cut by 5 bases and J by 0 bases, with 10 bases left in between. This CDR3 is 14 amino acids long. CDR3 sequence (DNA): TGTGCCAGCAGTCTAAAGATGATGAACACTGAAGCTTTCTTT. It encodes CASSLKMMNTEAFF.

The table lists this clonotype with many counts. The chain links TRBV7-9 to TRBJ1-1, with D unclear. Trimming shortened V by 6 bases and J by 1 base, and 12 bases separated the two germline ends. CDR1 is SEHNR and CDR2 is FQNEAQ in the germline V gene (reference sequence). The CDR3 has 14 amino acids. CDR3 in amino acids: CASRPSTANTEAFF. In DNA, the CDR3 is TGTGCCAGCAGACCGTCGACCGCGAACACTGAAGCTTTCTTT.

In this sample, this clonotype turned up a few times. This rearrangement joins TRBV2 to TRBJ2-5, with D possibly being TRBD1 or TRBD2 (5 bases each). The germline V gene has CDR1 SNHLY and CDR2 FYNNEI. The ends were cut back, 2 bases at V and 5 bases at J, with 12 bases in the middle. CDR3 length equals 14 residues. In DNA form, the CDR3 reads TGTGCCAGCAGTGAACGTGGGACGGGGGAGACCCAGTACTTC. This gives the protein CASSERGTGETQYF. The full variable domain, its missing parts supplied by reference TRBV2 and TRBJ2-5, is EPEVTQTPSHQVTQMGQEVILRCVPISNHLYFYWYRQILGQKVEFLVSFYNNEISEKSEIFDDQFSVERPDGSNFTLKIRSTKLEDSAMYFCASSERGTGETQYFGPGTRLLVL.